The 9 T cell receptor beta chains below come from one sample, sequenced in a study of blood T cell repertoires in COVID-19. The method was immunoSEQ multiplex PCR; TCRdb's version includes in-frame clones alone and lacks a portion of them. The profile shows 150,000 or so clones, over 75% of them singletons. Sequencing input: peripheral blood. The receptor source for this set is a woman aged 60-70 years with COVID-19, enrolled during active disease.

V usage is TRBV5-1 and J usage is TRBJ1-2; D possibly corresponds to TRBD1 (5 bases). V lost 4 bases to trimming and J lost 4 bases, with 17 bases between them. CDR3 length equals 15 residues. The germline V gene has CDR1 SGHRS and CDR2 YFSETQ. The CDR3 here is CASSRGGGEGYGYTF. The CDR3, as DNA: TGCGCCAGCAGCCGGGGCGGGGGAGAAGGCTATGGCTACACCTTC.

This chain links TRBV15 with TRBJ2-3; perhaps TRBD1 as D (6 bases). CDR1 is LNHNV, CDR2 YYDKDF, per germline (reference sequence). The CDR3 is made up of 15 amino acids. Trimming stripped 4 bases from V and 5 bases from J, with 16 bases between. CDR3 nucleotide sequence: TGTGCCACCAGCACAAACAGGGCCGCCGGAGATACGCAGTATTTT. Amino acid sequence: CATSTNRAAGDTQYF.

The V call is TRBV7-7, the J call TRBJ2-1; 10 bases align to TRBD2. This CDR3 is 15 amino acids long. The germline gives CDR1 SSHAT, CDR2 FNYEAQ (reference sequence). V lost 1 base to trimming and J lost 4 bases; unmatched junction nucleotides: 1. The CDR3 loop is CASSLGTSGYNEQFF. As DNA, the CDR3 is TGTGCCAGCAGCTTAGGGACTAGCGGATACAATGAGCAGTTCTTC. Supplemented by reference TRBV7-7 and TRBJ2-1, the full variable domain reads GAGVSQSPRYKVTKRGQDVTLRCDPISSHATLYWYQQALGQGPEFLTYFNYEAQPDKSGLPSDRFSAERPEGSISTLTIQRTEQRDSAMYRCASSLGTSGYNEQFFGPGTRLTVL.

The chain joins TRBV7-9 to TRBJ2-2; D is undetermined. Looked up from germline, CDR1 is SEHNR and CDR2 is FQNEAQ (reference sequence). The CDR3 is 13 amino acids. The ends were cut back, 1 base at V and 7 bases at J, with 7 bases in the middle. DNA of the CDR3: TGTGCCAGCAGCTTAGAGGAGAACGGGGAGCTGTTTTTT. It codes for CASSLEENGELFF.

The chain carries TRBV12-3 or TRBV12-4 and TRBJ2-1; the match to TRBD1 covers 8 bases. This CDR3 contains 13 residues. V was clipped by 5 bases and J by 7 bases; unmatched bases: 4. The CDR3: CASSPRTGNEQFF. CDR3 nucleotide sequence: TGTGCCAGCAGTCCCCGGACAGGGAATGAGCAGTTCTTC.

J is TRBJ2-7 and V is TRBV7-9, with 8 bases identical to TRBD1. CDR1 is SEHNR and CDR2 is FQNEAQ in the germline V gene (reference sequence). The CDR3 contains 14 residues. V dropped 1 base and J dropped 5; count of bases not matched to a gene: 4. The CDR3 region is CASSLGTGINEQYF. Here the CDR3 DNA reads TGTGCCAGCAGCTTAGGGACAGGGATAAACGAGCAGTACTTC.

V and J are TRBV7-2 and TRBJ2-7, with a possible D match to TRBD1 (5 bases). The CDR3 extends over 14 amino acids. Trimming took 4 bases from V and 3 from J, leaving 13 bases between them. In germline, CDR1 is SGHTA, CDR2 FQGNSA. The CDR3 region has the DNA TGTGCCAGCAGCTCCCCAGGGAAATACTACGAGCAGTACTTC. This encodes CASSSPGKYYEQYF.

The sample holds a few counts of this clone. The chain combines TRBV5-5 with TRBJ2-7, with TRBD1 matching 11 bases. Germline V CDR1 and CDR2: SGHKS, YYEKEE (reference sequence). Losses at the gene ends were 0 bases for V and 7 bases for J; bases not matched to a gene: 6. The CDR3 is made up of 15 amino acids. The CDR3 coding sequence is TGTGCCAGCAGCTTGGTTGGACAGGGGGCGGGAGAGCAGTACTTC. Amino acid sequence: CASSLVGQGAGEQYF.

The chain employs TRBV9 and TRBJ1-2; D possibly corresponds to TRBD1 (5 bases). The germline CDR1 and CDR2 sequences are SGDLS and YYNGEE. The V gene lost 4 bases and the J gene lost 2 bases, with 12 bases spanning the gap. The CDR3 covers 14 residues. The CDR3 spells CASSKGQGNYGYTF. The CDR3 coding sequence is TGTGCCAGCAGCAAGGGGCAGGGAAACTATGGCTACACCTTC. Variable domain in full (rest from reference TRBV9 and TRBJ1-2): DSGVTQTPKHLITATGQRVTLRCSPRSGDLSVYWYQQSLDQGLQFLIQYYNGEERAKGNILERFSAQQFPDLHSELNLSSLELGDSALYFCASSKGQGNYGYTFGSGTRLTVV.